This T cell receptor beta chain originates from a study of lymphopenia after photon versus proton radiotherapy. Per germline, CDR1 MNHNY and CDR2 SVGAGI (reference sequence). The CDR3 spans 13 residues. V was cut by 7 bases and J by 2 bases, with 11 bases left in between. Some clones are missing from TCRdb's copy, which holds only in-frame ones; the method was immunoSEQ multiplex PCR. The data show around 70,000 clones, 92% seen once. Points on this clone: The antigen is unknown.

Whole-study results and caveats: Post-nadir TCR diversity decline inversely tracked overall survival among those who died. Post-nadir diversity loss with photons came from oligoclonal expansion, particularly CD8+ Temra cells.

V and J are TRBV6-6 and TRBJ1-1; D uncertain. The TCR originated in a woman aged 40 to 50 with cholangiocarcinoma. This material consisted of peripheral blood, taken from a patient treated with photon-based radiotherapy. In DNA form, the CDR3 reads TGTGCCAGCATGCAGGAATCTAACACTGAAGCTTTCTTT. Protein: CASMQESNTEAFF.